These T cell receptor beta chains were read from a single sample in a study of T-cell reconstitution after alpha-beta-depleted transplantation in children. TCRdb analysed the PCR reads with MiXCR anew, one entry per CDR3 protein. Of about 610,000 distinct CDR3 sequences listed, over 9.5% were seen once; the top ten hold less than 5%. Sequencing was performed on PBMCs from the stem cell graft donor, taken from the stem cell graft. These receptors all come from a human donor who donated a stem cell graft to a child with acute myeloid leukemia. Each CDR3 is given with its conserved first and last residue. A D gene is named only where the DNA matches it firmly. Size tells how often a clone was seen (once, few, many) or the class of an expanded clone, and some rows leave it out.

length | size | J | D | V | DNA | CDR3
16 | few | TRBJ1-3 | - | TRBV6-2/TRBV6-3 | TGTGCCAGCAGTTCCACCTCGGACGGCTCTGGAAACACCATATATTTT | CASSSTSDGSGNTIYF
14 | few | TRBJ2-3 | - | TRBV11-2 | TGTGCCAGCAGCCCTTCGGCACCCACAGATACGCAGTATTTT | CASSPSAPTDTQYF
14 | - | TRBJ2-5 | - | TRBV15 | TGTGCCACCAGTAAGGGAAGGGCGGAAGAGACCCAGTACTTC | CATSKGRAEETQYF
15 | few | TRBJ2-1 | - | TRBV29-1 | TGCAGCTGGGCGGAAGCCGGGACGCATTTCAATGAGCAGTTCTTC | CSWAEAGTHFNEQFF
14 | few | TRBJ2-5 | TRBD2 | TRBV28 | TGTGCCAGCAGTCTAGCGGGAGTAGATGAGACCCAGTACTTC | CASSLAGVDETQYF
12 | few | TRBJ2-5 | - | TRBV20-1 | TGCAGTGCAAGAAGGTCCCAAGAGACCCAGTACTTC | CSARRSQETQYF
17 | - | TRBJ2-3 | - | TRBV20-1 | TGCAGTGCTAGAACCTCACTAGCTCGAACTAGCACAGATACGCAGTATTTT | CSARTSLARTSTDTQYF
15 | - | TRBJ2-7 | TRBD2 | TRBV20-1 | TGCAGTGCCTCCGAGACTAGCGGGATGGGATACGAGCAGTACTTC | CSASETSGMGYEQYF
13 | - | TRBJ2-7 | - | TRBV28 | TGTGCCAGCAGCACCCCCCCACCCTACGAGCAGTACTTC | CASSTPPPYEQYF
15 | many | TRBJ1-3 | - | TRBV7-2 | TGTGCCAGCAGCTTATTTGGGGGATCTGGAAACACCATATATTTT | CASSLFGGSGNTIYF
11 | - | TRBJ1-6 | - | TRBV7-2 | TGTGCCAGCGAGGGGAATTCACCCCTCCACTTT | CASEGNSPLHF
11 | few | TRBJ2-7 | - | TRBV7-8 | TGTGCCAGCAGCCCCCTGAACGAGCAGTACTTC | CASSPLNEQYF
14 | many | TRBJ2-7 | TRBD1 | TRBV20-1 | TGCAGTGCGGGGGACAGGGGAAGACCGTACGAGCAGTACTTC | CSAGDRGRPYEQYF
15 | many | TRBJ2-4 | - | TRBV29-1 | TGCAGCGTTGAAGGAGGCACCTTGGAAAAAAACATTCAGTACTTC | CSVEGGTLEKNIQYF
15 | - | TRBJ2-2 | - | TRBV3-1 | TGTGCCAGCAGCCTTCGACAGAAGTCCACCGGGGAGCTGTTTTTT | CASSLRQKSTGELFF
18 | few | TRBJ2-3 | - | TRBV18 | TGTGCCAGCTCAACGTCTGACCAGGGGCCCACTAGCACAGATACGCAGTATTTT | CASSTSDQGPTSTDTQYF
13 | many | TRBJ1-2 | - | TRBV29-1 | TGCAGCGTTGACAGGGGAACTAACTATGGCTACACCTTC | CSVDRGTNYGYTF